This T cell receptor beta chain appears in the sequencing data of a study of CD8 T cells in ankylosing spondylitis. General study results and limits: Among TCR beta sequences, a motif of several highly homologous variants appeared characteristic of ankylosing spondylitis blood. Some of these motif variants have turned up before, in reports on reactive arthritis synovial fluid and blood.

Germline CDR1 and CDR2: GTSNPN and SVGIG (reference sequence). Trimming cost V 0 bases and J 6 bases, with 11 bases left between them. The CDR3 sequence is 13 residues long. Quantitative 5'-RACE with molecular barcodes generated TCR beta libraries. TCRdb independently ran MiXCR on the 5' RACE reads; one entry per CDR3 protein. The data hold around 430,000 distinct CDR3 sequences, with under 20% observed a single time. With respect to this clonotype: No antigen is known for it.

This chain joins TRBV30 and TRBJ1-2; D unclear. Specimen: blood, either unsorted or a sorted T cell fraction (not recorded which). The receptor comes from a male donor with ankylosing spondylitis. In nucleotides, the CDR3 is TGTGCCTGGAGTGTAAGTTTTTTGGATGGCTACACCTTC. This encodes CAWSVSFLDGYTF.